One sample yielded the 13 T cell receptor beta chains listed below, sequenced in a study of shared clonotypes between healthy human individuals. The naive CD8 fraction comprised CD45RO-negative cells positively selected for CCR7 and excluded terminally differentiated effector memory CD45RA+ cells. The method was immunoSEQ multiplex PCR; TCRdb's version includes in-frame clones alone and lacks a portion of them. Among millions of clones listed, roughly 91% were seen once. The sample comprised naive CD8+ T cells from PBMCs. These receptors came from a young man in good health. Some clones in this sample may be carry-over from other donors' samples.

V is TRBV7-9 and J is TRBJ2-5; D may be TRBD1 or TRBD2 (5 bases each). V lost 5 bases to trimming and J lost 11 bases, with 15 bases between them. Germline V gene sequence: CDR1 SEHNR, CDR2 FQNEAQ (reference sequence). The length of the CDR3 is 12 residues. The CDR3 loop reads CASSLDLGEQYF. The CDR3 coding sequence is TGTGCCAGCAGCCTAGACTTGGGGGAGCAGTACTTC.

This chain uses TRBV27 with TRBJ2-2; 12 bases agree with TRBD1. This CDR3 is built from 16 residues. The ends lost 6 bases at V and 4 bases at J; junction bases unmatched: 6. Per the germline V gene, CDR1 is MNHEY and CDR2 is SMNVEV (reference sequence). CDR3 protein: CASRPGTGGGTGELFF. CDR3 sequence (DNA): TGTGCCAGCAGGCCCGGGACAGGGGGCGGCACCGGGGAGCTGTTTTTT.

This clone has a single count. This rearrangement joins TRBV29-1 to TRBJ2-1; 14 nucleotides align to TRBD2. Trimming at V came to 7 bases and at J to 6 bases, leaving 8 bases not matched to a gene. This CDR3 is 15 amino acids long. Germline V gives CDR1 SQVTM, CDR2 ANQGSEA. DNA of the CDR3: TGCAGCGCATCGGGCGGGACTAGCGGGAGCAATGAGCAGTTCTTC. Translating gives CSASGGTSGSNEQFF.

The genes are TRBV6-5 and TRBJ2-5, with a tentative D call TRBD1 (6 bases). Germline CDR1 and CDR2: MNHEY and SVGAGI. This CDR3 region has 13 residues. The V end was cut by 6 bases, the J end by 5 bases, with 13 bases between. The CDR3 region is CASSTGILETQYF. CDR3 coding DNA: TGTGCCAGCAGCACAGGGATACTGGAGACCCAGTACTTC.

The chain joins TRBV15 to TRBJ2-7; 10 bases agree with TRBD1. V lost 3 bases and J lost 5; bases outside the gene matches: 10. Germline CDR1 reads LNHNV; CDR2 reads YYDKDF (reference sequence). This CDR3 is built from 16 residues. DNA of the CDR3: TGTGCCACCAGCAGTGAATTAACGGGACAGGGGCACGAGCAGTACTTC. It encodes CATSSELTGQGHEQYF.

The rearrangement joins TRBV4-1 to TRBJ2-7; 8 nucleotides line up with TRBD2. The germline gives CDR1 MGHRA, CDR2 YSYEKL. J lost 0 bases, V lost 4 bases, and 5 bases had no gene match. There are 15 residues in the CDR3. The CDR3 DNA reads as TGCGCCAGCAGCCCTAAAGCGGGAGTCTCCTACGAGCAGTACTTC. It yields the protein CASSPKAGVSYEQYF.

The V gene is TRBV11-2, the J gene TRBJ1-5; D is uncertain. The V gene's germline CDR1 is SGHAT and CDR2 FQNNGV. The germline V and J ends were trimmed by 0 bases and 1 base, with 10 bases remaining between them. CDR3 length: 16 amino acids. CDR3 sequence: CASSLDPRSSNQPQHF. The CDR3, as DNA: TGTGCCAGCAGCTTAGACCCCAGGAGCAGCAATCAGCCCCAGCATTTT.

V and J are TRBV14 and TRBJ2-2; D is undetermined. From germline, CDR1 is SGHDN and CDR2 FVKESK. Trimming removed 5 bases at V and 2 bases at J, with 3 bases between. CDR3 length: 12 amino acids. CDR3 residues: CASSTNTGELFF. The CDR3 DNA reads as TGTGCCAGCAGCACCAACACCGGGGAGCTGTTTTTT.

The V gene is TRBV7-3, the J gene TRBJ2-3; TRBD2 matches at 12 bases. The CDR3 is made up of 17 amino acids. Looked up from germline, CDR1 is SGHTA and CDR2 is FQGTGA. J lost 2 bases, V lost 5 bases, and 8 bases had no gene match. This CDR3 reads CASSATTSGRSTDTQYF. The CDR3, as DNA: TGTGCCAGCAGCGCCACGACTAGCGGGAGATCCACAGATACGCAGTATTTT.

A word on this clone: The sample holds other DNA sequences that translate to the same CDR3. The V gene is TRBV27, the J gene TRBJ2-1; the D gene is possibly TRBD2 (5 bases). The CDR3 spans 14 residues. Per germline, CDR1 MNHEY and CDR2 SMNVEV (reference sequence). Trimming stripped 6 bases from V and 3 bases from J, with 12 bases between. As DNA, the CDR3 is TGTGCCAGCAGCCCTGGACTCGACTACAATGAGCAGTTCTTC. It specifies CASSPGLDYNEQFF.

Details on this clone: Other nucleotide sequences in the sample specify the same CDR3. The chain employs TRBV30 and TRBJ1-2; 10 bases fit TRBD1. Looked up from germline, CDR1 is GTSNPN and CDR2 is SVGIG (reference sequence). The CDR3 is 13 residues long. Trimming took 0 bases from V and 6 from J; bases not matched to a gene: 1. The CDR3 region has the DNA TGTGCCTGGAGTGTAGGGACAGGGGATGGCTACACCTTC. Translating it yields CAWSVGTGDGYTF.

This clone has just a few counts. The genes are TRBV18 and TRBJ2-5, with D perhaps TRBD1 (6 bases). The V and J ends lost 2 bases and 4 bases respectively, with 8 bases between them. The V gene's germline CDR1 is KGHSH and CDR2 LQKENI. This CDR3 is 13 amino acids long. The CDR3 bases are TGTGCCAGCTCACCAATCAGGGGAGAGACCCAGTACTTC. Translating it yields CASSPIRGETQYF.

CDR3 nucleotide sequence: TGCGCCAGCAGCCCGGACAGGGGGCGAGGAAACACCATATATTTT. This translates into CASSPDRGRGNTIYF. The chain carries TRBV5-1 and TRBJ1-3; 11 positions match TRBD1. Germline CDR1 and CDR2: SGHRS and YFSETQ. The CDR3 is 15 amino acids. V gave up 4 bases and J gave up 4 bases; unmatched junction bases: 4.